Each of the 22 T cell receptor beta chains below was sequenced from the same sample in a study of blood T cells in healthy people across ages. PCR was performed a second time for about 6 to 11 cycles using a sample-barcoded 5' primer and a J-beta primer mix. TCRdb redid the calling of the 5' RACE reads with MiXCR, one entry per CDR3 protein. The repertoire consists of about 1.1 million distinct CDR3 sequences, with more than 30% occurring once and the leading ten covering roughly 14%. The material sequenced was blood. The receptors were sampled from a man aged 18 to 29 in good health.

This chain uses TRBV24-1 with TRBJ2-1; TRBD2 matches at 10 bases. Germline V gives CDR1 KGHDR, CDR2 SFDVKD. With V trimmed by 9 bases and J by 4 bases, 5 bases remained unmatched. The CDR3 totals 14 residues. DNA of the CDR3: TGTGCCACCGAAAGCGGGGGGGAATACAATGAGCAGTTCTTC. Its protein is CATESGGEYNEQFF.

This clonotype was found a few times. The chain recombines TRBV7-2 with TRBJ2-5; 16 bases are a match to TRBD2. The CDR3 is made up of 17 amino acids. V lost 5 bases and J lost 5; bases outside the gene matches: 8. Germline CDR1 and CDR2: SGHTA and FQGNSA. For the CDR3, the DNA is TGTGCCAGCAGCCCAGGGACTAGCGGGGGGGCGGGGGAGACCCAGTACTTC. Its translation is CASSPGTSGGAGETQYF.

To note about this clonotype: A single base separates this from a much larger clone, so it may be a read error. The chain employs TRBV29-1 and TRBJ2-5; tentative D call: TRBD1 (5 bases). V was trimmed by 8 bases and J by 2 bases, leaving 18 bases between them. Germline V gives CDR1 SQVTM, CDR2 ANQGSEA. This CDR3 contains 14 residues. The CDR3 coding sequence is TGCAGCACTCGGACCGCGACAGCACAAGAGACCCAGTACTTC. Translated, it gives CSTRTATAQETQYF.

CDR3 in amino acids: CATSPRVAGTDTQYF. CDR3 DNA: TGTGCCACCTCGCCCCGGGTAGCGGGAACAGATACGCAGTATTTT. This chain uses TRBV6-5 with TRBJ2-3, with TRBD2 matching 8 bases. The V gene's germline CDR1 is MNHEY and CDR2 SVGAGI. V shed 10 bases and J 3 bases; nucleotides not matched to a gene: 12. The CDR3 has 15 residues.

This clonotype was observed once. The chain is built from TRBV2 and TRBJ2-7; 7 nucleotides agree with TRBD1. Germline V gene sequence: CDR1 SNHLY, CDR2 FYNNEI. The V and J ends lost 6 bases and 0 bases, in that order; junction bases with no gene match: 5. This CDR3 region has 14 residues. The CDR3 DNA sequence: TGTGCCAGCAGGGGTTCAGGGGGCTCCTACGAGCAGTACTTC. Amino acid sequence: CASRGSGGSYEQYF.

This clonotype showed up just a few times. J is TRBJ2-1 and V is TRBV6-6; 14 bases are a match to TRBD2. The V segment lost 5 bases and the J segment 7 bases; nucleotides outside the gene matches: 4. Germline CDR1 and CDR2: MNHNY and SVGAGI (reference sequence). This CDR3 has 15 amino acids. The CDR3 loop is CASSRLAGGRNEQFF. The CDR3 bases are TGTGCCAGCAGTCGACTAGCGGGGGGGCGGAATGAGCAGTTCTTC.

This clonotype was counted only a few times. This chain uses TRBV29-1 with TRBJ2-3, with D uncertain. This CDR3 contains 13 residues. V lost 0 bases, J lost 3 bases, and 7 bases lay in between. Looked up from germline, CDR1 is SQVTM and CDR2 is ANQGSEA. The CDR3 DNA is TGCAGCGTTGAAGATATAGGGACAGATACGCAGTATTTT. Residues: CSVEDIGTDTQYF.

This clonotype came up a few times. CDR3 amino acids: CASSYLPWNRDGGDTQYF. CDR3 coding DNA: TGTGCCAGCAGTTACCTCCCTTGGAACAGGGATGGTGGAGATACGCAGTATTTT. This chain uses TRBV6-5 with TRBJ2-3; tentatively, D is TRBD1 (6 bases). V dropped 2 bases and J dropped 5 bases, with 23 bases sitting between them. The CDR3 runs 18 residues. The germline V gene encodes CDR1 MNHEY and CDR2 SVGAGI.

The chain has TRBV20-1 and TRBJ1-2, with a weak D call TRBD1 (6 bases). CDR3 length equals 16 residues. Trimming shortened V by 5 bases and J by 0 bases, and 19 bases separated the two germline ends. CDR1 and CDR2 (germline): DFQATT, SNEGSKA (reference sequence). The CDR3 here is CSADTGPGASNYGYTF. The CDR3 DNA reads as TGCAGTGCTGACACCGGGCCAGGGGCCTCTAACTATGGCTACACCTTC.

This chain uses TRBV20-1 with TRBJ2-1; 9 bases fit TRBD2. Germline CDR1 is DFQATT and CDR2 is SNEGSKA (reference sequence). The CDR3 totals 19 residues. J gave up 0 bases and V 0 bases, and 12 bases lay outside the gene matches. DNA for the CDR3: TGCAGTGCTAGAGAGCGACTGGGAAGCGGGAGGAGCTCCTACAATGAGCAGTTCTTC. As protein: CSARERLGSGRSSYNEQFF.

The J gene is TRBJ2-3, the V gene TRBV5-1; tentative D call: TRBD2 (6 bases). CDR1 and CDR2 from the germline V gene are SGHRS and YFSETQ. The V gene lost 1 base and the J gene lost 3 bases, with 18 bases spanning the gap. CDR3 length: 17 residues. As DNA, the CDR3 is TGCGCCAGCAGCTTGAGGGCTAGCGTGTATGTAACAGATACGCAGTATTTT. This sequence encodes CASSLRASVYVTDTQYF.

The rearrangement links TRBV7-9 to TRBJ1-2; 8 nucleotides align to TRBD1. The germline V gene has CDR1 SEHNR and CDR2 FQNEAQ (reference sequence). Trimming at V came to 5 bases and at J to 4 bases, leaving 6 bases not matched to a gene. This CDR3 contains 14 residues. Written as DNA, the CDR3 is TGTGCCAGCAGCCTAGGGGACAGGTTCTATGGCTACACCTTC. This encodes CASSLGDRFYGYTF. The whole variable domain, filled in from reference TRBV7-9 and TRBJ1-2, reads DTGVSQNPRHKITKRGQNVTFRCDPISEHNRLYWYRQTLGQGPEFLTYFQNEAQLEKSRLLSDRFSAERPKGSFSTLEIQRTEQGDSAMYLCASSLGDRFYGYTFGSGTRLTVV.

This clonotype was observed a handful of times. A read error may account for a junction end that differs from germline. The gene calls are TRBV20-1 and TRBJ2-3; 10 bases agree with TRBD1. Germline CDR1 and CDR2: DFQATT and SNEGSKA (reference sequence). This CDR3 spans 14 amino acids. CDR3: CSIRQGALTGTQYF. The CDR3 DNA sequence: TGCAGTATACGACAGGGGGCGCTTACAGGTACGCAGTATTTT.

This clonotype has just a few counts. The chain links TRBV30 to TRBJ1-2, with TRBD1 matching 9 bases. Germline V gene lookup returns CDR1 GTSNPN and CDR2 SVGIG (reference sequence). The V and J ends lost 2 bases and 8 bases, in that order; junction bases with no gene match: 6. The CDR3 spans 13 residues. Here the CDR3 DNA reads TGTGCCTGGAGTTCCAACAGGGGGCAAGGCTACACCTTC. The encoded protein is CAWSSNRGQGYTF.

For this clonotype: The junction departs from germline at one end; a sequencing error may be responsible. CDR3 sequence reads: CASSLALGGRNAEAFF. The DNA for the CDR3 is TGTGCCAGCAGCTTAGCGCTAGGAGGAAGGAACGCTGAAGCTTTCTTT. The V call is TRBV7-2, the J call TRBJ1-1; D is ambiguous. Germline V gene lookup returns CDR1 SGHTA and CDR2 FQGNSA. The length of the CDR3 is 16 residues.

The V gene is TRBV5-5, the J gene TRBJ2-5; 7 bases match TRBD2. TRBJ2-7 matches the DNA end more closely, so the J call is doubtful. CDR3 length: 14 amino acids. CDR1 SGHKS and CDR2 YYEKEE come from the germline V gene (reference sequence). This CDR3 reads CASSSTWGRDEQYF. The CDR3 region has the DNA TGTGCCAGCAGCTCTACATGGGGGAGGGACGAGCAGTACTTC.

This chain uses TRBV20-1 with TRBJ1-1; 7 nucleotides align to TRBD1. This CDR3 is 14 amino acids long. Losses at the gene ends were 6 bases for V and 2 bases for J; bases not matched to a gene: 9. CDR1 and CDR2 (germline): DFQATT, SNEGSKA (reference sequence). In nucleotides, the CDR3 is TGCAGTGCCCCTTCGGGACAGCATAACACTGAAGCTTTCTTT. Translated: CSAPSGQHNTEAFF.

V and J are TRBV2 and TRBJ1-2; no clear D gene. Trimming removed 3 bases from V and 5 bases from J, with 13 bases in between. This CDR3 is 14 amino acids long. Germline CDR1 SNHLY, CDR2 FYNNEI. As DNA, the CDR3 is TGTGCCAGCAGTGAGGTTTTAGACACTTATGGCTACACCTTC. Translating gives CASSEVLDTYGYTF.

This CDR3 reads CASSDSGDRTEAFF. The CDR3 nucleotides read TGTGCCAGCAGTGATTCCGGGGACCGCACTGAAGCTTTCTTT. The gene calls are TRBV25-1 and TRBJ1-1; maybe TRBD1 (5 bases). Trimming took 3 bases from V and 4 from J, leaving 12 bases between them. The CDR3 runs to 14 residues. Per germline, CDR1 MGHDK and CDR2 SYGVNS.

The V and J genes are TRBV4-3 and TRBJ2-2; D might be TRBD1 (6 bases). Trimming took 0 bases from V and 4 from J, leaving 12 bases between them. This CDR3 region has 16 residues. Germline V gives CDR1 LGHNA, CDR2 YSLEER. The DNA of the CDR3 is TGCGCCAGCAGCCAAGATCAGGGGAAGGTCACCGGGGAGCTGTTTTTT. Translation gives CASSQDQGKVTGELFF.

The genes are TRBV20-1 and TRBJ2-7, with a possible D match to TRBD2 (5 bases). Looked up from germline, CDR1 is DFQATT and CDR2 is SNEGSKA (reference sequence). The CDR3 contains 12 residues. V lost 6 bases and J 5 bases, leaving 14 bases between the germline ends. CDR3 amino acids: CSAEFGNHEQYF. The CDR3 region has the DNA TGCAGTGCGGAATTCGGGAATCACGAGCAGTACTTC.

This clonotype came up a few times. V and J are TRBV7-2 and TRBJ1-2, with a possible D match to TRBD1 (6 bases). The CDR3 is made up of 14 amino acids. Germline V CDR1 and CDR2: SGHTA, FQGNSA. With 5 bases removed from V and 5 bases from J, the gap between germline ends came to 15 bases. The CDR3 nucleotides read TGTGCCAGCAGCCCTACCGGACAGCGTTATGGCTACACCTTC. Translating it yields CASSPTGQRYGYTF.